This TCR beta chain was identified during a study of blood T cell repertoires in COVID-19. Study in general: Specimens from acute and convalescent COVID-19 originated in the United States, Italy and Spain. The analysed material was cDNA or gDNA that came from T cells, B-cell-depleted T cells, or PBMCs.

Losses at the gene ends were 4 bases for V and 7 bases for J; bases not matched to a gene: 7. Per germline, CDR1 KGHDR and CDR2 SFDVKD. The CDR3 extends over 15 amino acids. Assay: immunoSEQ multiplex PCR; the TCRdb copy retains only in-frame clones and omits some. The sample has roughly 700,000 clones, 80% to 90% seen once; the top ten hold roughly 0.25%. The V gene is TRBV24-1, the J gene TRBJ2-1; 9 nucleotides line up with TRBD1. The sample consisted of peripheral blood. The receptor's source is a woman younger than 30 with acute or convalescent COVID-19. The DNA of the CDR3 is TGTGCCACCAGTGACCGGGACAGGGTTGGGAATGAGCAGTTCTTC. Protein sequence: CATSDRDRVGNEQFF.